The clone carrying this T cell receptor (beta chain) showed up many times. The germline CDR1 and CDR2 sequences are MNHNS and SASEGT. Trimming cost V 6 bases and J 4 bases, with 18 bases left between them. CDR3 length: 15 amino acids. The TCR beta CDR3 regions underwent amplification from RNA transcripts. An initial RT-PCR round employing HTBI primers preceded a second-round multiplex PCR. Each CDR3 protein is one row after TCRdb ran MiXCR on the multiplex PCR reads. Here the sample spans a few hundred thousand distinct CDR3 sequences, 17% being singletons. This entry comes from a study of Graves' ophthalmopathy and Graves' hyperthyroidism. Moderate-to-severe activity, CAS ≥3, NOSPECS ≥4 and a duration under 3 months were seen in donors with ophthalmopathy. In this cohort, patients with other autoimmune diseases, uncontrolled infections, pregnancy or lactation were excluded.

The origin of this receptor is an adult man with Graves' ophthalmopathy. Sequenced input: peripheral blood. V and J are TRBV6-1 and TRBJ2-5; possibly TRBD2 for D (5 bases). CDR3 residues: CASSLGREPRETQYF. The CDR3 nucleotides are TGTGCCAGCAGCCTCGGCCGGGAACCCCGAGAGACCCAGTACTTC.